These 17 T cell receptor beta chains were all obtained from the same sample, sequenced in a study of blood T cell repertoires in COVID-19. The method was immunoSEQ multiplex PCR; TCRdb's version includes in-frame clones alone and lacks a portion of them. This sample has about 430,000 clones, with 80% to 90% found just once. The source material was PBMCs or T cells enriched from blood (not recorded which). The receptors derive from a man aged 25 to 40 who had recovered from COVID-19.

This chain connects TRBV12-3 or TRBV12-4 to TRBJ2-5; a weak D match, TRBD1 (6 bases). The CDR3 has 12 amino acids. Trimming removed 6 bases from V and 5 bases from J, with 10 bases in between. In DNA, the CDR3 is TGTGCCAGCAGCCGGACAGCCGAGACCCAGTACTTC. It translates to CASSRTAETQYF.

This chain uses TRBV6-1 with TRBJ2-2; D not certain. The CDR3 consists of 14 residues. The germline CDR1 and CDR2 sequences are MNHNS and SASEGT. The V end lost 2 bases, the J end lost 8 bases, and 12 bases lay between the germline ends. The CDR3 loop reads CASSEKPAAGELFF. CDR3 DNA: TGTGCCAGCAGTGAAAAGCCCGCGGCAGGGGAGCTGTTTTTT.

This clone was detected only once. The chain has TRBV18 and TRBJ1-5; D not resolved. Trimming cost V 3 bases and J 1 base, with 10 bases left between them. CDR3 length equals 15 residues. Germline CDR1 and CDR2: KGHSH and LQKENI. The CDR3 spells CASSPVVVSNQPQHF. The CDR3 DNA is TGTGCCAGCTCACCGGTGGTAGTGAGCAATCAGCCCCAGCATTTT.

The V gene is TRBV28, the J gene TRBJ2-7, with 9 bases identical to TRBD2. V lost 1 base, J lost 6 bases, and 7 bases stayed unmatched. The V gene's germline CDR1 is MDHEN and CDR2 SYDVKM. The CDR3 spans 15 residues. The CDR3 loop is CASSLSLAGSREQYF. The CDR3 nucleotides are TGTGCCAGCAGTTTATCCCTAGCGGGATCACGCGAGCAGTACTTC.

With regard to this clone: The same CDR3 is also encoded by other DNA sequences in this sample. The CDR3 loop reads CASSLGQGYQETQYF. CDR3 DNA: TGCGCCAGCAGCTTGGGTCAGGGGTACCAAGAGACCCAGTACTTC. The rearrangement uses TRBV5-1 and TRBJ2-5, with D perhaps TRBD1 (6 bases). The V end lost 0 bases, the J end lost 0 bases, and 9 bases lay between the germline ends. CDR1 and CDR2 (germline): SGHRS, YFSETQ. There are 15 residues in the CDR3.

The CDR3 coding sequence is TGCGCCAGCAAAGAAAGAACGAGTGGTGCAGATACGCAGTATTTT. Residues: CASKERTSGADTQYF. The chain couples TRBV5-1 to TRBJ2-3; D remains unclear. The CDR3 runs 15 residues. Trimming pared 6 bases from V and 4 bases from J, leaving 18 bases between. Germline V gene data show CDR1 as SGHRS and CDR2 as YFSETQ. Using reference TRBV5-1 and TRBJ2-3 for the parts outside the CDR3, the full variable domain is KAGVTQTPRYLIKTRGQQVTLSCSPISGHRSVSWYQQTPGQGLQFLFEYFSETQRNKGNFPGRFSGRQFSNSRSEMNVSTLELGDSALYLCASKERTSGADTQYFGPGTRLTVL.

The table lists this clone with a count of one. The V call is TRBV9, the J call TRBJ2-5, with no clear D. Trimming left V 6 bases short and J 2 bases short, with 14 bases between. CDR1 SGDLS and CDR2 YYNGEE come from the germline V gene. The CDR3 covers 14 residues. CDR3 amino acids: CASTSALGQETQYF. The CDR3 nucleotides read TGTGCCAGCACCTCCGCCCTAGGTCAAGAGACCCAGTACTTC.

This clone was found once. Here the CDR3 DNA reads TGTGCCAGCAGTTACTTGACCACTAGCTTAGCCTACGAGCAGTACTTC. This gives the protein CASSYLTTSLAYEQYF. The gene calls are TRBV6-2 or TRBV6-3 and TRBJ2-7; D possibly corresponds to TRBD2 (6 bases). This CDR3 contains 16 residues. Germline lookup yields CDR1 MNHEY and CDR2 SVGEGT. V lost 1 base and J lost 2, with 15 bases in between.

The chain employs TRBV28 and TRBJ1-1; D ambiguous. There are 13 residues in the CDR3. The germline CDR1 and CDR2 sequences are MDHEN and SYDVKM. V lost 3 bases to trimming and J lost 0 bases, with 5 bases between them. For the CDR3, the DNA is TGTGCCAGCAGTTTGCCTATGAACACTGAAGCTTTCTTT. Protein sequence: CASSLPMNTEAFF.

The genes are TRBV3-1 (or the pseudogene TRBV3-2) and TRBJ2-5, with 7 bases aligning to TRBD2. The trim removed 4 bases at V and 4 bases at J, leaving 6 bases unmatched. This CDR3 contains 14 residues. CDR1 and CDR2 from the germline V gene are LGHDT and YNNKEL (reference sequence). The CDR3 is CASSLSGAGETQYF. CDR3 sequence (DNA): TGTGCCAGCAGCCTAAGCGGGGCCGGAGAGACCCAGTACTTC.

The chain links TRBV10-3 to TRBJ2-4; 7 bases match TRBD2. Germline V lookup: CDR1 ENHRY, CDR2 SYGVKD. The CDR3 has 15 residues. J gave up 8 bases and V 4 bases, and 11 bases lay outside the gene matches. The CDR3 DNA is TGTGCCATCAGTGGACCGGGACTACCAGGAGACATTCAGTACTTC. Encoded protein: CAISGPGLPGDIQYF.

The CDR3 nucleotides are TGTGCCAGCAGTTCGGGCGGGGTACCCTACGAGCAGTACTTC. Protein: CASSSGGVPYEQYF. The chain couples TRBV28 to TRBJ2-7; D possibly corresponds to TRBD2 (6 bases). Trimming pared 4 bases from V and 2 bases from J, leaving 12 bases between. CDR1 is MDHEN and CDR2 is SYDVKM in the germline V gene. This CDR3 comprises 14 residues.

The chain has TRBV5-4 and TRBJ2-5, with 14 bases matching TRBD2. J lost 3 bases, V lost 0 bases, and 4 bases had no gene match. The CDR3 covers 17 residues. Germline V gene data show CDR1 as SGHNT and CDR2 as YYREEE (reference sequence). The DNA of the CDR3 is TGTGCCAGCAGCTTGGGACTAGCGGGAGGGCCTGAAGAGACCCAGTACTTC. Protein: CASSLGLAGGPEETQYF. The complete variable domain, with remaining parts taken from reference TRBV5-4 and TRBJ2-5, reads ETGVTQSPTHLIKTRGQQVTLRCSSQSGHNTVSWYQQALGQGPQFIFQYYREEENGRGNFPPRFSGLQFPNYSSELNVNALELDDSALYLCASSLGLAGGPEETQYFGPGTRLLVL.

V is TRBV10-3 and J is TRBJ2-3, with 7 nucleotides matching TRBD2. This CDR3 has 13 amino acids. CDR1 and CDR2 from the germline V gene are ENHRY and SYGVKD. V was clipped by 6 bases and J by 4 bases; unmatched bases: 4. The CDR3 nucleotides are TGTGCCATCAGGTCTGCGGGAGCAGATACGCAGTATTTT. Translated, it gives CAIRSAGADTQYF.

This chain links TRBV28 with TRBJ2-5; 9 positions match TRBD1. The CDR3 has 16 residues. With 5 bases clipped from V and 4 bases from J, the junction kept 11 bases outside the gene matches. Germline loops: CDR1 MDHEN, CDR2 SYDVKM. CDR3 sequence reads: CASSLPGQGIRETQYF. Written as DNA, the CDR3 is TGTGCCAGCAGTCTCCCGGGACAGGGAATTCGAGAGACCCAGTACTTC.

V gene TRBV28 combines with J gene TRBJ1-1; 8 bases agree with TRBD1. The trim removed 5 bases at V and 4 bases at J, leaving 9 bases unmatched. Germline CDR1 is MDHEN and CDR2 is SYDVKM. There are 15 residues in the CDR3. The CDR3 coding sequence is TGTGCCAGCAGTGGGTACCCAGGGGGCTTCACTGAAGCTTTCTTT. This translates into CASSGYPGGFTEAFF. Full variable domain (missing parts from reference TRBV28 and TRBJ1-1): DVKVTQSSRYLVKRTGEKVFLECVQDMDHENMFWYRQDPGLGLRLIYFSYDVKMKEKGDIPEGYSVSREKKERFSLILESASTNQTSMYLCASSGYPGGFTEAFFGQGTRLTVV.

The CDR3 is CASNFAGVGTGELFF. The CDR3 nucleotides read TGTGCCAGCAACTTCGCAGGGGTTGGGACCGGGGAGCTGTTTTTT. J is TRBJ2-2 and V is TRBV13; the D gene is possibly TRBD1 (6 bases). The CDR3 loop spans 15 amino acids. V was cut by 7 bases and J by 5 bases, with 17 bases left in between. From germline, CDR1 is PRHDT and CDR2 FYEKMQ (reference sequence).